This paragraph covers one T cell receptor (beta chain) sequence. Its specificity is unknown. The assay was run at survey level. TCRdb's table, derived via immunoSEQ multiplex PCR, lists solely in-frame clones and lacks some. The top ten clones hold less than 10% of a sample with around 24,000 clones, 74% of them seen once. These data belong to a study of STAT5B mutations in CD4+ large granular lymphocyte leukemia. Study conclusions and caveats: Higher CD4+ than CD8+ T-LGLL clonality might reflect small sample size. TRBV06-family usage was enriched in top patient clones (8/27) versus controls (2/35).

Deletions cut 6 bases from V and 0 bases from J, with 8 bases between. Germline CDR1 reads MNHEY; CDR2 reads SVGAGI. This CDR3 contains 13 residues. The specimen was CD4+ T cells from blood buffy coats. The V and J genes are TRBV6-5 and TRBJ1-2; D gene ambiguous. The receptor was isolated from a human donor in good health. The CDR3 loop reads CASRATTNYGYTF. Written as DNA, the CDR3 is TGTGCCAGCAGAGCCACCACTAACTATGGCTACACCTTC.